The clone carrying this TCR beta chain came up many times. Its antigen is as yet unknown. Germline V gene sequence: CDR1 SGHTA, CDR2 FQGNSA. V was shortened by 1 base and J by 4 bases, with 13 bases between the two germline ends. CDR3 length equals 15 residues. The record originates from a study of neurological immune-mediated disorders. Overall study results and limits: Among expanded clones, no CDR3 amino acid sequences were shared across subjects, a pattern suggesting private repertoires in all groups. HTLV-1-associated myelopathy led in TCR clonal expansion, while multiple sclerosis ranked lowest, below healthy controls.

Template-switch 5'RACE cDNA synthesis added a 10-nucleotide unique molecular identifier. TCRdb processed the 5' RACE reads anew with MiXCR; each CDR3 protein has one entry. The repertoire holds about 46,000 distinct CDR3 sequences, with roughly 2% as singletons. The clonotype was recovered from a woman in her thirties or forties with multiple sclerosis. The material sequenced was PBMCs. This sequence joins TRBV7-2 and TRBJ1-2; no firm D call. DNA for the CDR3: TGTGCCAGCAGCTTAGAGGCGCCCTGGGGCTATGGCTACACCTTC. As protein: CASSLEAPWGYGYTF.